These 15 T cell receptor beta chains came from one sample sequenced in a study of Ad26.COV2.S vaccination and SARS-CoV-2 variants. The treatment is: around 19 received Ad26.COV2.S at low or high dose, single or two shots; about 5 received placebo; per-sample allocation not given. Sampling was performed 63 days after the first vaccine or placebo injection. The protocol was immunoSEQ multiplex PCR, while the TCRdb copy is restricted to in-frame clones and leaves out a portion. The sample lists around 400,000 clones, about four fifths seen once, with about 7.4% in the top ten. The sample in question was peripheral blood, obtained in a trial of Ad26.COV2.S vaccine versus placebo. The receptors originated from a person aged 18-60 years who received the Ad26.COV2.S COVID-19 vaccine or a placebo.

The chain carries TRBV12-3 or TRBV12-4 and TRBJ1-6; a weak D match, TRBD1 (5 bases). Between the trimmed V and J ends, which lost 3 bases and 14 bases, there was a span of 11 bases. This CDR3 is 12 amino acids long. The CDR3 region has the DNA TGTGCCAGCAGTTTCCCAGGGTTAGCCCTCCACTTT. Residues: CASSFPGLALHF.

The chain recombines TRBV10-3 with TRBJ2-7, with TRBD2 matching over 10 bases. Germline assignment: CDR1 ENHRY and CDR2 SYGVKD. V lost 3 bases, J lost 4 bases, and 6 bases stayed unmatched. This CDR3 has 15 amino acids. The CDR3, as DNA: TGTGCCATCAGTGACTTAGCGGGAGGTCTTTACGAGCAGTACTTC. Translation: CAISDLAGGLYEQYF.

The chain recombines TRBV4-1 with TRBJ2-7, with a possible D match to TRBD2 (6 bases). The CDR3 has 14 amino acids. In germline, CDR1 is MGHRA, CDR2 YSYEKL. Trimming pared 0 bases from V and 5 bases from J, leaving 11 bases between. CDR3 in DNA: TGCGCCAGCAGCCAAGAGCGGGATTTCAACGAGCAGTACTTC. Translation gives CASSQERDFNEQYF.

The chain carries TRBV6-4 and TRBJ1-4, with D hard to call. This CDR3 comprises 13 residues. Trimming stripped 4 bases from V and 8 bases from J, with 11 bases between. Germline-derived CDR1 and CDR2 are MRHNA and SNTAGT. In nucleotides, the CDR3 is TGTGCCAGCAGTGCTCGGGTACTGGAAAAACTGTTTTTT. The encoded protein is CASSARVLEKLFF.

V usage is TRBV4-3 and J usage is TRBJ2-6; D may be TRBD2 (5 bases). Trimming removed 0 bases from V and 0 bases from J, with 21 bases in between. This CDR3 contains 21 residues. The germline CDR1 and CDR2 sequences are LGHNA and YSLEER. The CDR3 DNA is TGCGCCAGCAGCCAAGATCCCCACTGGAGGAGTCAGGCCTCTGGGGCCAACGTCCTGACTTTC. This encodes CASSQDPHWRSQASGANVLTF.

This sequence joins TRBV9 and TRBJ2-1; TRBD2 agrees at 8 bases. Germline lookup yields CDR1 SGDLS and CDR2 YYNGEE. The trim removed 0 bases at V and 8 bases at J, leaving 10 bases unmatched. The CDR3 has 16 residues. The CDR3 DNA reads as TGTGCCAGCAGCGTAGGGGGGATAGCGGGAATGTATGAGCAGTTCTTC. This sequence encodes CASSVGGIAGMYEQFF.

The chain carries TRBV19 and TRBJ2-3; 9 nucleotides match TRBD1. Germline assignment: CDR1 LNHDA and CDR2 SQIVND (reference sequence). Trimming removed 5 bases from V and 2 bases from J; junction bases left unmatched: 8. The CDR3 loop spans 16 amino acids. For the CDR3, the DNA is TGTGCCAGTAGTCTCTCCGGGACAGGGATCACAGATACGCAGTATTTT. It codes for CASSLSGTGITDTQYF. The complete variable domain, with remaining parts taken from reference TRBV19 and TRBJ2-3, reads DGGITQSPKYLFRKEGQNVTLSCEQNLNHDAMYWYRQDPGQGLRLIYYSQIVNDFQKGDIAEGYSVSREKKESFPLTVTSAQKNPTAFYLCASSLSGTGITDTQYFGPGTRLTVL.

The CDR3 reads CASSPGTGRGYTF. As DNA, the CDR3 is TGCGCCAGCAGCCCCGGGACAGGGCGAGGCTACACCTTC. The chain recombines TRBV5-1 with TRBJ1-2, with TRBD1 identical over 9 bases. With 4 bases clipped from V and 8 bases from J, the junction kept 6 bases outside the gene matches. This CDR3 spans 13 amino acids. Germline lookup yields CDR1 SGHRS and CDR2 YFSETQ.

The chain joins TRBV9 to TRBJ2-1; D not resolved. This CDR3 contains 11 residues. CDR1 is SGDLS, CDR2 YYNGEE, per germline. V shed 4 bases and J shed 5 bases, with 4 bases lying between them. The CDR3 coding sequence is TGTGCCAGCAGCTCTAACAATGAGCAGTTCTTC. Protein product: CASSSNNEQFF.

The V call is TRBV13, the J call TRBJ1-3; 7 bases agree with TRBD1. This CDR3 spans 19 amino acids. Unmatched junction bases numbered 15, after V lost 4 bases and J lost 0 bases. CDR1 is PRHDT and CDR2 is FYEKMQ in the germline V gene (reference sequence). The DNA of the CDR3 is TGTGCCAGCAGCTCAAGGCGCAGGGGGTACGGCCTCTCTGGAAACACCATATATTTT. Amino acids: CASSSRRRGYGLSGNTIYF.

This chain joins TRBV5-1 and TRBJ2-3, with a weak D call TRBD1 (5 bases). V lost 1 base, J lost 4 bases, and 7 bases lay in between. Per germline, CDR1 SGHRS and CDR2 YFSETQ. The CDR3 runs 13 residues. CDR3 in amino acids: CASSLTGSDTQYF. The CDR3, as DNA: TGCGCCAGCAGCTTGACAGGTTCAGATACGCAGTATTTT.

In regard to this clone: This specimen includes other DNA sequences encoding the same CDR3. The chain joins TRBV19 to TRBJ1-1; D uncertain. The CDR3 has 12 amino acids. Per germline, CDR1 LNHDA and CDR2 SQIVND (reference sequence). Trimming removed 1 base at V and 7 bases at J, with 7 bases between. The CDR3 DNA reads TGTGCCAGTAGTATAGGGAGGATTGAAGCTTTCTTT. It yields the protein CASSIGRIEAFF.

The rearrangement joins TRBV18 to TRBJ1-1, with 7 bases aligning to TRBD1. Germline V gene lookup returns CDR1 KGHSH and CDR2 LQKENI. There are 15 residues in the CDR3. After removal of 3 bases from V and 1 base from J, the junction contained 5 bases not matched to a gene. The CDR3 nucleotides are TGTGCCAGCTCACCCACGGGACAGCCGAACACTGAAGCTTTCTTT. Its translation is CASSPTGQPNTEAFF.

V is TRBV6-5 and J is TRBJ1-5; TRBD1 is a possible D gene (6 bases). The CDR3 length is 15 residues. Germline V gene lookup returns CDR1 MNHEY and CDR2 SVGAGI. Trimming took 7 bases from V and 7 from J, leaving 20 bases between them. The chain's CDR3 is CASKVGGAYGQPQHF. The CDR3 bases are TGTGCCAGCAAGGTGGGGGGGGCCTATGGACAGCCCCAGCATTTT.

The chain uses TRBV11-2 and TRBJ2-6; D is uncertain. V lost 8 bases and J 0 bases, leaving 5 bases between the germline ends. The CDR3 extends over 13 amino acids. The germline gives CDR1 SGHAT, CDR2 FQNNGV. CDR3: CASESSGANVLTF. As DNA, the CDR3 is TGTGCCAGCGAAAGCTCTGGGGCCAACGTCCTGACTTTC.